Given below is one T cell receptor (beta chain) in context. The record originates from a study of blood T cell repertoires in COVID-19. Sequencing was performed with immunoSEQ multiplex PCR; in TCRdb, only in-frame clones are kept and a portion is missing. This sample has approximately 50,000 clones, with around 90% found just once. This CDR3 has 13 amino acids. Germline lookup yields CDR1 KGHSH and CDR2 LQKENI. Trimming cost V 4 bases and J 10 bases, with 14 bases left between them. The V call is TRBV18, the J call TRBJ2-1; tentatively, D is TRBD1 (6 bases). The sequenced sample consisted of peripheral blood. This TCR came from a man aged 45 to 65 with active COVID-19. The CDR3 is CASSREQGREQFF. The CDR3 bases are TGTGCCAGCTCACGAGAACAGGGTCGCGAGCAGTTCTTC.